The clone carrying this T cell receptor (beta chain) is medium-sized (0.01 to 0.1%). The antigen is undetermined. The entry originates in a study of tumor and adjacent non-tumor tissue in lung cancer. For the study at large: The patients, 10 men and 5 women, were about 31 to 76 with stage I to III disease. Whole-study results and caveats: Significantly higher TCR diversity was found in tumor than normal lung. Tumor repertoires had a smaller top 100 clone share than normal lung.

No cell sorting was done before RNA was extracted from the tissue. More than 3 cm separated this lung sample from the edge of the tumor. Newly diagnosed lung cancer patients had thoracic surgery in China, August–November 2014, without prior chemotherapy. TCRbeta libraries were built with three rounds of nested PCR, modified from ARM-PCR. TCRdb reanalysed the multiplex PCR reads using MiXCR and keeps one entry per CDR3 protein. The data contain approximately 47,000 distinct CDR3 sequences, 64% of them singletons. What was sequenced was distant non-tumor lung tissue. This TCR was sampled from a woman in her sixties or seventies with non-small cell lung cancer.

The CDR3 region is CASSQGTSGSGSYEQYF. Here the CDR3 DNA reads TGCGCCAGCAGCCAGGGGACTAGCGGGAGTGGTTCGTACGAGCAGTACTTC. V gene TRBV4-1 combines with J gene TRBJ2-7; 14 bases map to TRBD2. After removal of 3 bases from V and 4 bases from J, the junction contained 8 bases not matched to a gene. Germline V lookup: CDR1 MGHRA, CDR2 YSYEKL. The CDR3 consists of 17 residues.